Sequencing of this T cell receptor beta chain was carried out in a study of OX40 agonist ivuxolimab in advanced cancers. About the research overall: Earlier treatment with anti-PD-1, anti-PD-L1 or anti-CTLA-4 was permitted, and less than 50% had received some. Overall study findings and caveats: The mean number of expanded clones was higher in CD8+ T cells than in CD4+.

J lost 0 bases, V lost 5 bases, and 4 bases had no gene match. The CDR3 runs to 15 residues. CDR1 and CDR2 from the germline V gene are MNHEY and SMNVEV (reference sequence). Here immunoSEQ multiplex PCR was the method, and the copy in TCRdb shows in-frame clones only, minus some. The sample yields about 86,000 clones, under 95% seen once. With regard to this clone: What it binds is not known. The sample has other DNA sequences that encode this CDR3 too.

The chain couples TRBV27 to TRBJ1-1, with 9 bases matching TRBD1. The input for sequencing was CD4+ or CD8+ T cells sorted from blood, taken in a trial of the OX40 agonist ivuxolimab. This TCR was recovered from an adult with an advanced solid tumor such as melanoma, head and neck, liver or kidney cancer. DNA of the CDR3: TGTGCCAGCAGTCTTCGGACAGGGGTGAACACTGAAGCTTTCTTT. This sequence encodes CASSLRTGVNTEAFF.